The clone carrying this T cell receptor (beta chain) occurred a few times. Per germline, CDR1 LGHNA and CDR2 YSLEER. This CDR3 is built from 16 residues. V was clipped by 4 bases and J by 4 bases; unmatched bases: 8. Primed by a sample-barcoded 5' primer and a J-beta primer mix, a second PCR proceeded for about 7 to 12 cycles. TCRdb processed the 5' RACE reads anew with MiXCR; each CDR3 protein has one entry. Of 1,500,000 or so distinct CDR3 sequences in the sample, approximately 42% were seen once. These data originate in a study of blood T cells in healthy people across ages. Healthy Russian Caucasian donors spanned ages about 6 to 100 years.

The V gene is TRBV4-3, the J gene TRBJ2-1, with 9 bases fitting TRBD1. The sample taken for sequencing was blood. The TCR sequence derives from a woman aged 18-35 years in good health. The CDR3 protein is CASSPVRDRDYNEQFF. CDR3 DNA: TGCGCCAGCAGCCCCGTAAGGGACAGGGATTACAATGAGCAGTTCTTC.